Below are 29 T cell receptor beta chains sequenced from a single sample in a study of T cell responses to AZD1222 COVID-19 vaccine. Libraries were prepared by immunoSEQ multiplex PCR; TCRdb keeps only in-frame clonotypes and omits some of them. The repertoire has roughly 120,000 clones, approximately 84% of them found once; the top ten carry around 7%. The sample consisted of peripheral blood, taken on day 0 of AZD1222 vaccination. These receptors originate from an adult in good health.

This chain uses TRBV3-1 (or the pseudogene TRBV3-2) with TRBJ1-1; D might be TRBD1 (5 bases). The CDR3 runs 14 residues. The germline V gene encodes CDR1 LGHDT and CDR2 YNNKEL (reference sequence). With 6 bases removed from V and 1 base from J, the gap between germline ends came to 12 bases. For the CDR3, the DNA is TGTGCCAGCAGTCCGGGGCGTACGAACACTGAAGCTTTCTTT. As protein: CASSPGRTNTEAFF.

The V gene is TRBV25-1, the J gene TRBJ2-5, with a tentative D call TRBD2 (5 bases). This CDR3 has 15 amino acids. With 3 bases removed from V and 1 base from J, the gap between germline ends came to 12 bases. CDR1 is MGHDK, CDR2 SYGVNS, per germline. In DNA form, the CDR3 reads TGTGCCAGCAGTGAGCAGGAGGCAATCCAAGAGACCCAGTACTTC. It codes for CASSEQEAIQETQYF.

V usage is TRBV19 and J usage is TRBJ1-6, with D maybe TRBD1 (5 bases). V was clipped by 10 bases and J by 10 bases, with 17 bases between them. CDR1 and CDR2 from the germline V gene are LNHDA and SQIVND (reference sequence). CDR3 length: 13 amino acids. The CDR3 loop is CATDGGGSSPLHF. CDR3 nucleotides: TGTGCCACCGATGGTGGGGGGAGCTCACCCCTCCACTTT.

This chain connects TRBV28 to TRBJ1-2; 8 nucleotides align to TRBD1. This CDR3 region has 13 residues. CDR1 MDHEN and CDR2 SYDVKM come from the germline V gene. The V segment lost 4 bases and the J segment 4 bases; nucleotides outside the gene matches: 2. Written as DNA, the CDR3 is TGTGCCAGCAGTTCAACAGGGGGCTATGGCTACACCTTC. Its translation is CASSSTGGYGYTF.

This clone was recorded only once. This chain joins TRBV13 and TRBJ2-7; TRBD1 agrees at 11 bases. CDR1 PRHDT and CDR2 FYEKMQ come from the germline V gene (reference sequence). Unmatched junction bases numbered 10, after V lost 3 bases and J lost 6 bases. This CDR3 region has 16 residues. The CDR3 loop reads CASSFQDRGLWAEQYF. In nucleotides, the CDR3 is TGTGCCAGCAGCTTTCAGGACAGGGGGCTGTGGGCCGAGCAGTACTTC. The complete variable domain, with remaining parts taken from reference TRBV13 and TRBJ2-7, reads AAGVIQSPRHLIKEKRETATLKCYPIPRHDTVYWYQQGPGQDPQFLISFYEKMQSDKGSIPDRFSAQQFSDYHSELNMSSLELGDSALYFCASSFQDRGLWAEQYFGPGTRLTVT.

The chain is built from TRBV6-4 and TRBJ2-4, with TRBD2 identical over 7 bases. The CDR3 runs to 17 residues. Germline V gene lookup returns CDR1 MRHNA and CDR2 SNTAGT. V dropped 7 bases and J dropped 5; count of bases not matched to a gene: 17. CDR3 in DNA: TGTGCCAGCATTCCCAATCGTGCGGGGAGGGCCCAAAACATTCAGTACTTC. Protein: CASIPNRAGRAQNIQYF.

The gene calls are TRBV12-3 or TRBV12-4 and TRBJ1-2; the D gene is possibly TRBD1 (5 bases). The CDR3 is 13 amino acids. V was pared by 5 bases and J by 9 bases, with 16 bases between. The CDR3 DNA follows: TGTGCCAGCAGTGCCGGGACGGCCTTTAGCTACACCTTC. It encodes CASSAGTAFSYTF.

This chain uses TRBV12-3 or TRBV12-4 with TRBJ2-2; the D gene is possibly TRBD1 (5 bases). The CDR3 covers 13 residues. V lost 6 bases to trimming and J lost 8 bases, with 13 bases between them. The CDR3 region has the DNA TGTGCCAGCAGCGTTGAAGGGGTTGGGGAGCTGTTTTTT. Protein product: CASSVEGVGELFF.

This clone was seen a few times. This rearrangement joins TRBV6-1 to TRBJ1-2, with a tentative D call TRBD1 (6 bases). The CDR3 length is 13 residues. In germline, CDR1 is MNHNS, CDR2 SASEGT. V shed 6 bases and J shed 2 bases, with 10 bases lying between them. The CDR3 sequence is CASSHRANYGYTF. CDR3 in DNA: TGTGCCAGCAGCCACAGGGCAAACTATGGCTACACCTTC.

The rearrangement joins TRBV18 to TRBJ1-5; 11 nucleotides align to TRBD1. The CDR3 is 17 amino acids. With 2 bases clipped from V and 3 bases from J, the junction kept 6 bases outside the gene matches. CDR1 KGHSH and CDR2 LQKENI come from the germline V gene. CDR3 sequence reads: CASSPGGTGGLNQPQHF. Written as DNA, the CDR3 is TGTGCCAGCTCACCAGGAGGGACAGGGGGACTCAATCAGCCCCAGCATTTT.

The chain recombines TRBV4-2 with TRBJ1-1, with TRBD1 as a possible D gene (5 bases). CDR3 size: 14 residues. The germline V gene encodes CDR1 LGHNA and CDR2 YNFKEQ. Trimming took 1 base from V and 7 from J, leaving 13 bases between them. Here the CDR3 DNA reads TGTGCCAGCAGCCAAGTCAAGACAGACTTTGAAGCTTTCTTT. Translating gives CASSQVKTDFEAFF.

CDR3 loop: CASSEERTHNEQFF. The CDR3 nucleotides are TGTGCCAGCAGCGAAGAACGGACTCACAATGAGCAGTTCTTC. V gene TRBV7-6 combines with J gene TRBJ2-1, with D perhaps matching TRBD2 (5 bases). The germline V gene encodes CDR1 SGHVS and CDR2 FNYEAQ. V lost 5 bases and J lost 5, with 13 bases in between. The CDR3 has 14 amino acids.

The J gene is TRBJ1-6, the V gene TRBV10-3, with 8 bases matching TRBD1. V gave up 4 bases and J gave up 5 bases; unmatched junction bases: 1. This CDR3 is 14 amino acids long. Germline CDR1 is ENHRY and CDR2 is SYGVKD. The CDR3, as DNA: TGTGCCATCAGTGTGGGACAGGATAATTCACCCCTCCACTTT. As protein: CAISVGQDNSPLHF.

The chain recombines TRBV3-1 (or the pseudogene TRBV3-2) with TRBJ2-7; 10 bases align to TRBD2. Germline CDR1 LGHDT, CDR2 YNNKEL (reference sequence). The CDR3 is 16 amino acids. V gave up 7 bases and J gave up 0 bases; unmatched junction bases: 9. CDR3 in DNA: TGTGCCAGCAAGGGAAGCCGGACTAGCGGCTCCTACGAGCAGTACTTC. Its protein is CASKGSRTSGSYEQYF.

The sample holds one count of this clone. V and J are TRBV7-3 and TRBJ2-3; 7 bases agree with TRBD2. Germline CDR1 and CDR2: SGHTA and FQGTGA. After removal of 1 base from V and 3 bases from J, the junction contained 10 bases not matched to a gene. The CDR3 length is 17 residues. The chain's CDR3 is CASSLSRSSGGTDTQYF. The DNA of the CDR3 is TGTGCCAGCAGCTTAAGTCGGTCTAGCGGAGGTACAGATACGCAGTATTTT. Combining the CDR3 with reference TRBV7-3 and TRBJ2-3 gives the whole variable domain GAGVSQTPSNKVTEKGKYVELRCDPISGHTALYWYRQSLGQGPEFLIYFQGTGAADDSGLPNDRFFAVRPEGSVSTLKIQRTERGDSAVYLCASSLSRSSGGTDTQYFGPGTRLTVL.

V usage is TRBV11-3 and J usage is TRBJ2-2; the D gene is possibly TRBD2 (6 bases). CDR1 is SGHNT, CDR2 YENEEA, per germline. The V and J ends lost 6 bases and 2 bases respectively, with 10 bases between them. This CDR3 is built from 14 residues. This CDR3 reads CASRGGSNTGELFF. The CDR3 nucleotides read TGTGCCAGCAGGGGGGGAAGCAACACCGGGGAGCTGTTTTTT.

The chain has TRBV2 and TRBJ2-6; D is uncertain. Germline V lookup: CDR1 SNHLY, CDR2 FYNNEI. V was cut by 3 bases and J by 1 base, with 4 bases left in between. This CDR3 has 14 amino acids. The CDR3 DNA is TGTGCCAGCAGTGATCGATCTGGGGCCAACGTCCTGACTTTC. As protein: CASSDRSGANVLTF.

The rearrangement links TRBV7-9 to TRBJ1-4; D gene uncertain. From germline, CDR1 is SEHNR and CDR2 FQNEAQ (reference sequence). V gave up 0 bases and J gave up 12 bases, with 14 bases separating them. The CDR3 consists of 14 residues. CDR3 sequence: CASSLAGGSGQLFF. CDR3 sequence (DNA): TGTGCCAGCAGCTTAGCTGGCGGTAGTGGGCAACTGTTTTTT.

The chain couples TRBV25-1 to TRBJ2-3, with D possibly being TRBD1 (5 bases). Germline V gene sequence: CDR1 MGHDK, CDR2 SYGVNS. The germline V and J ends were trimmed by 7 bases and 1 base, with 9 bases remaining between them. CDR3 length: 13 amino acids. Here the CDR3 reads CASTKGRTDTQYF. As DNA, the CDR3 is TGTGCCAGCACGAAGGGGCGCACAGATACGCAGTATTTT.

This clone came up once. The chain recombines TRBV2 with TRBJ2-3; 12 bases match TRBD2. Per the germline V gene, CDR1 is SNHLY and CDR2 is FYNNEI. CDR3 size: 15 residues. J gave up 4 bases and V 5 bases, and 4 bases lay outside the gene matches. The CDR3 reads CASSKTSGRADTQYF. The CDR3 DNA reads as TGTGCCAGCAGTAAGACTAGCGGGAGAGCAGATACGCAGTATTTT.

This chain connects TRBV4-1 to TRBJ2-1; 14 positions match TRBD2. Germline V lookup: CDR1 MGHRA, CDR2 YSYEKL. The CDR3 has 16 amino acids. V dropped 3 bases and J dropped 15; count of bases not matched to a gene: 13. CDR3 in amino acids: CASSQGSTSGGARPFF. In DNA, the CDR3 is TGCGCCAGCAGCCAGGGTTCGACTAGCGGGGGGGCTCGGCCGTTCTTC.

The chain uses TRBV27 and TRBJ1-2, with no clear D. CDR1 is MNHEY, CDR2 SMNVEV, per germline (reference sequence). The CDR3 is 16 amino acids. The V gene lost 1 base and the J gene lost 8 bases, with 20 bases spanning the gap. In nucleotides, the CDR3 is TGTGCCAGCAGTTTATTGGGAGAGGGAGGCGTTTACGGCTACACCTTC. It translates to CASSLLGEGGVYGYTF.

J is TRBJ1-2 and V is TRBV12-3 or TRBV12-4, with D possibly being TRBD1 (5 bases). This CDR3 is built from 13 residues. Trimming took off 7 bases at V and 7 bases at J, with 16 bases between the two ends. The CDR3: CASTHSRGGGYTF. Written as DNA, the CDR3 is TGTGCCAGCACTCATTCTCGGGGGGGTGGCTACACCTTC.

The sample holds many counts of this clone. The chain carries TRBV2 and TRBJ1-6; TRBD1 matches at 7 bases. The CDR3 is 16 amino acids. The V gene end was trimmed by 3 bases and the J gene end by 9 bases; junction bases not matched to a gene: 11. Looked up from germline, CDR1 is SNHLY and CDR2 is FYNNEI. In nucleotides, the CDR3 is TGTGCCAGCAGTGATTGGGACAGCTTACTTTTTTCACCCCTCCACTTT. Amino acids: CASSDWDSLLFSPLHF.

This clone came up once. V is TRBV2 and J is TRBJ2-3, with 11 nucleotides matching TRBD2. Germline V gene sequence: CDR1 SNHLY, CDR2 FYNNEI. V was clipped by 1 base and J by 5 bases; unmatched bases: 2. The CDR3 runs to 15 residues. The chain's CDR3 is CASSEGLAGRDTQYF. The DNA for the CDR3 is TGTGCCAGCAGTGAAGGACTAGCGGGGAGAGATACGCAGTATTTT.

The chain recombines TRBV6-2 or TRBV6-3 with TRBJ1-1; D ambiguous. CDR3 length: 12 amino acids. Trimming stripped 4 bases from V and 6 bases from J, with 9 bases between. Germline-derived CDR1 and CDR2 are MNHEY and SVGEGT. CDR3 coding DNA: TGTGCCAGCAGTTCTCTGGGAGCTGAAGCTTTCTTT. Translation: CASSSLGAEAFF.

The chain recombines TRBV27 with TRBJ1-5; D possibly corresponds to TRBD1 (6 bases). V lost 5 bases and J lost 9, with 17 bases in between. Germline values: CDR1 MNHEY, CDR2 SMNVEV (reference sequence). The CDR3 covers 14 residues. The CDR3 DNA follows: TGTGCCAGCAGTCCCAGAGACAGGTTCAGGCCCCAGCATTTT. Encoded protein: CASSPRDRFRPQHF.

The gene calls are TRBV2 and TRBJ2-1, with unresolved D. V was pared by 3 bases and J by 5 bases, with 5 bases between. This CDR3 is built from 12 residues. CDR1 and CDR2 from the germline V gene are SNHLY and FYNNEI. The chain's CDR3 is CASSEENNEQFF. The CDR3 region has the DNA TGTGCCAGCAGTGAGGAAAACAATGAGCAGTTCTTC.

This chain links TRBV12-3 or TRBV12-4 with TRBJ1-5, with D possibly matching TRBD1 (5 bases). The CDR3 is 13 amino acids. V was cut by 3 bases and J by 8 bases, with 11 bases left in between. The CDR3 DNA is TGTGCCAGCAGTTTGACAGTCGTGGAGCCCCAGCATTTT. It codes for CASSLTVVEPQHF.